Listed below are T cell receptor beta chains from one sample, sequenced in a study of identical twins. TCRdb passed the 5' RACE reads through MiXCR, listing each CDR3 protein once. Among more than 650,000 distinct CDR3 sequences listed, around 6.1% were seen once. The sequencing sample was made of naive T cells sorted from blood. The origin of the receptors is a man aged 18 to 35 in good health. Each CDR3 is given with its conserved first and last residue. D genes are given only for firm matches. The listing skips clone size in some rows; elsewhere it reads once, few, many or a size class.

size: NA; D: NA; V: TRBV18; J: TRBJ2-1; CDR3: CASSPRQNNEQFF; DNA: TGTGCCAGCTCACCAAGGCAGAACAATGAGCAGTTCTTC
size: many; D: NA; V: TRBV20-1; J: TRBJ1-3; CDR3: CSALGPGRGNTIYF; DNA: TGCAGTGCTCTGGGGCCCGGAAGAGGAAACACCATATATTTT
size: many; D: TRBD2; V: TRBV20-1; J: TRBJ2-1; CDR3: CSASRGTSYNEQFF; DNA: TGCAGTGCTAGCCGGGGGACTAGCTACAATGAGCAGTTCTTC
size: NA; D: TRBD2; V: TRBV5-1; J: TRBJ2-2; CDR3: CATTPGGAGELFF; DNA: TGCGCCACCACTCCGGGAGGAGCCGGGGAGCTGTTTTTT
size: few; D: NA; V: TRBV12-3/TRBV12-4; J: TRBJ1-5; CDR3: CASSLRSPAGRQPQHF; DNA: TGTGCCAGCAGTTTAAGGTCCCCGGCAGGGAGGCAGCCCCAGCATTTT
size: NA; D: NA; V: TRBV20-1; J: TRBJ2-5; CDR3: CSASSPGTNQETQYF; DNA: TGCAGTGCTAGTAGCCCGGGGACCAATCAAGAGACCCAGTACTTC
size: many; D: NA; V: TRBV29-1; J: TRBJ1-2; CDR3: CSAAGFYGYTF; DNA: TGCAGCGCTGCAGGGTTCTATGGCTACACCTTC
size: many; D: NA; V: TRBV5-1; J: TRBJ2-7; CDR3: CASRLAYEQYF; DNA: TGCGCCAGCAGACTAGCTTACGAGCAGTACTTC
size: few; D: TRBD2; V: TRBV2; J: TRBJ2-3; CDR3: CASRRTSGRSLGADTQYF; DNA: TGTGCCAGCAGACGGACTAGCGGGAGAAGTTTGGGGGCAGATACGCAGTATTTT
size: few; D: NA; V: TRBV28; J: TRBJ1-2; CDR3: CASRAAPPFTSGYTF; DNA: TGTGCCAGCAGAGCGGCCCCACCATTTACTTCTGGCTACACCTTC
size: few; D: TRBD1; V: TRBV28; J: TRBJ2-7; CDR3: CASSLISGTGAYEQYF; DNA: TGTGCCAGCAGCCTGATATCCGGGACAGGGGCCTACGAGCAGTACTTC
size: many; D: NA; V: TRBV5-1; J: TRBJ1-1; CDR3: CASLGTGNTEAFF; DNA: TGCGCCAGCCTGGGGACGGGGAACACTGAAGCTTTCTTT
size: many; D: NA; V: TRBV9; J: TRBJ2-2; CDR3: CASASPGELFF; DNA: TGTGCCAGCGCCTCACCCGGGGAGCTGTTTTTT
size: NA; D: TRBD1; V: TRBV6-1; J: TRBJ2-7; CDR3: CATRGQASTYEQYF; DNA: TGTGCCACCAGGGGACAGGCGAGTACCTACGAGCAGTACTTC
size: many; D: TRBD2; V: TRBV6-2/TRBV6-3; J: TRBJ2-1; CDR3: CASRTVGLGGSGDEQFF; DNA: TGTGCCAGCCGAACCGTGGGGCTTGGCGGGAGTGGCGATGAGCAGTTCTTC
size: few; D: NA; V: TRBV12-3/TRBV12-4; J: TRBJ2-7; CDR3: CASSLRLPTNEQYF; DNA: TGTGCCAGCAGTTTACGGCTCCCTACGAACGAGCAGTACTTC
size: many; D: TRBD1; V: TRBV12-3/TRBV12-4; J: TRBJ1-5; CDR3: CASSLWGQGKGNQPQHF; DNA: TGTGCCAGCAGTTTGTGGGGACAGGGCAAGGGCAATCAGCCCCAGCATTTT
size: NA; D: TRBD2; V: TRBV24-1; J: TRBJ2-1; CDR3: CATSDFGSASGTYNEQFF; DNA: TGTGCCACCAGTGATTTCGGGTCGGCTAGCGGGACCTACAATGAGCAGTTCTTC
size: many; D: NA; V: TRBV29-1; J: TRBJ1-2; CDR3: CSVEDRTDYGYTF; DNA: TGCAGCGTTGAAGATAGGACAGACTATGGCTACACCTTC
size: many; D: TRBD2; V: TRBV6-4; J: TRBJ2-1; CDR3: CASSLSGRVSDEQFF; DNA: TGTGCCAGCAGCCTTAGCGGGAGGGTTTCTGATGAGCAGTTCTTC
size: few; D: NA; V: TRBV27; J: TRBJ2-3; CDR3: CASSSTRGRDPDTQYF; DNA: TGTGCCAGCAGTTCAACTAGGGGGAGAGATCCAGATACGCAGTATTTT
size: few; D: NA; V: TRBV27; J: TRBJ2-7; CDR3: CASSSNPSYEQYF; DNA: TGTGCCAGCAGTTCCAACCCCTCCTACGAGCAGTACTTC
size: many; D: NA; V: TRBV20-1; J: TRBJ1-1; CDR3: CSASSPLDARTEAFF; DNA: TGCAGTGCTAGTTCCCCGCTCGACGCGAGGACTGAAGCTTTCTTT
size: few; D: NA; V: TRBV10-3; J: TRBJ2-1; CDR3: CAISESIGAGYNEQFF; DNA: TGTGCCATCAGTGAGTCTATAGGAGCAGGCTACAATGAGCAGTTCTTC
size: many; D: TRBD2; V: TRBV5-1; J: TRBJ2-1; CDR3: CASSLENSGRAHEQFF; DNA: TGCGCCAGCAGCCTGGAGAATAGCGGGAGGGCCCATGAGCAGTTCTTC
size: many; D: TRBD2; V: TRBV15; J: TRBJ2-1; CDR3: CATSRDGREGPRNEQFF; DNA: TGTGCCACCAGCAGAGATGGGCGGGAGGGTCCGAGGAATGAGCAGTTCTTC
size: few; D: TRBD2; V: TRBV5-6; J: TRBJ2-5; CDR3: CASSQFGASGQETQYF; DNA: TGTGCCAGCAGCCAGTTCGGGGCTAGCGGACAAGAGACCCAGTACTTC
size: NA; D: NA; V: TRBV10-3; J: TRBJ1-5; CDR3: CAISESRDGISPQHF; DNA: TGTGCCATCAGTGAGTCAAGGGACGGAATATCGCCCCAGCATTTT
size: NA; D: NA; V: TRBV3-1; J: TRBJ2-2; CDR3: CASSQGRNLDTGELFF; DNA: TGTGCCAGCAGCCAAGGTCGTAACCTCGACACCGGGGAGCTGTTTTTT
size: many; D: NA; V: TRBV12-3/TRBV12-4; J: TRBJ1-1; CDR3: CASSFSGQGTEAFF; DNA: TGTGCCAGCAGTTTCTCCGGTCAGGGCACTGAAGCTTTCTTT
size: many; D: TRBD1; V: TRBV30; J: TRBJ2-7; CDR3: CAWGDRGYEQYF; DNA: TGTGCCTGGGGGGACAGGGGATACGAGCAGTACTTC
size: few; D: NA; V: TRBV5-4; J: TRBJ2-2; CDR3: CASSLFQGTGELFF; DNA: TGTGCCAGCAGCTTGTTTCAGGGAACCGGGGAGCTGTTTTTT
size: many; D: TRBD2; V: TRBV7-9; J: TRBJ2-5; CDR3: CASSLLSGSPNQETQYF; DNA: TGTGCCAGCAGCTTACTTAGCGGGAGTCCCAATCAAGAGACCCAGTACTTC
size: NA; D: NA; V: TRBV29-1; J: TRBJ1-2; CDR3: CSERSMDGYTF; DNA: TGCAGCGAGAGGAGTATGGATGGCTACACCTTC
size: NA; D: NA; V: TRBV4-3; J: TRBJ2-6; CDR3: CASSQDGANSGANVLTF; DNA: TGCGCCAGCAGCCAAGATGGCGCCAACTCTGGGGCCAACGTCCTGACTTTC
size: many; D: TRBD2; V: TRBV30; J: TRBJ2-1; CDR3: CALRLAGGTEQFF; DNA: TGTGCCTTACGACTAGCGGGAGGAACTGAGCAGTTCTTC
size: many; D: NA; V: TRBV15; J: TRBJ2-5; CDR3: CATSRDPAGWAQYF; DNA: TGTGCCACCAGCAGAGATCCGGCAGGGTGGGCCCAGTACTTC
size: many; D: NA; V: TRBV20-1; J: TRBJ1-5; CDR3: CSASPPTAQPQHF; DNA: TGCAGTGCTAGCCCCCCCACGGCCCAGCCCCAGCATTTT
size: many; D: NA; V: TRBV7-9; J: TRBJ1-3; CDR3: CASSLSAGRGNTIYF; DNA: TGTGCCAGCAGCTTATCGGCAGGGCGAGGAAACACCATATATTTT
size: many; D: TRBD1; V: TRBV12-3/TRBV12-4; J: TRBJ2-7; CDR3: CASRLRDSYEQYF; DNA: TGTGCCAGCAGACTCAGGGACAGCTACGAGCAGTACTTC
size: many; D: NA; V: TRBV7-9; J: TRBJ2-1; CDR3: CASSPPLGSSYNEQFF; DNA: TGTGCCAGCAGCCCGCCCTTGGGGAGCTCCTACAATGAGCAGTTCTTC
size: few; D: NA; V: TRBV18; J: TRBJ2-5; CDR3: CASSGAETQYF; DNA: TGTGCCAGCTCAGGAGCAGAGACCCAGTACTTC
size: few; D: NA; V: TRBV7-9; J: TRBJ1-1; CDR3: CASSTGPGPNTEAFF; DNA: TGTGCCAGCAGCACCGGACCGGGGCCTAACACTGAAGCTTTCTTT
size: few; D: TRBD1; V: TRBV7-9; J: TRBJ2-7; CDR3: CASSSTGQGVSYEQYF; DNA: TGTGCCAGCAGCTCCACCGGACAGGGGGTTTCCTACGAGCAGTACTTC
size: few; D: NA; V: TRBV5-1; J: TRBJ2-3; CDR3: CASSPHLAPRDTQYF; DNA: TGCGCCAGCAGCCCCCACTTGGCGCCGAGGGATACGCAGTATTTT
size: NA; D: NA; V: TRBV3-1; J: TRBJ1-1; CDR3: CASSPRSHTNTEAFF; DNA: TGTGCCAGCAGCCCCCGAAGCCATACGAACACTGAAGCTTTCTTT
size: few; D: NA; V: TRBV12-3/TRBV12-4; J: TRBJ1-2; CDR3: CASSRPGRHYGYTF; DNA: TGTGCCAGCAGCCGCCCGGGGAGACACTATGGCTACACCTTC
size: NA; D: TRBD2; V: TRBV3-1; J: TRBJ2-1; CDR3: CASSRAGTSGRRGSYNEQFF; DNA: TGTGCCAGCAGCCGTGCCGGGACTAGCGGGAGAAGGGGCTCCTACAATGAGCAGTTCTTC
size: many; D: NA; V: TRBV20-1; J: TRBJ2-7; CDR3: CSARSYEQYF; DNA: TGCAGTGCTAGGAGTTACGAGCAGTACTTC
size: many; D: TRBD2; V: TRBV6-2/TRBV6-3; J: TRBJ2-1; CDR3: CASSYLNLAGVWASYNEQFF; DNA: TGTGCCAGCAGTTACTTGAATCTAGCGGGAGTGTGGGCCTCCTACAATGAGCAGTTCTTC
size: many; D: TRBD2; V: TRBV6-2/TRBV6-3; J: TRBJ2-1; CDR3: CASSYLLAGVGNEQFF; DNA: TGTGCCAGCAGTTACCTACTAGCGGGAGTGGGCAATGAGCAGTTCTTC
size: few; D: NA; V: TRBV2; J: TRBJ1-1; CDR3: CASSEIGRTEAFF; DNA: TGTGCCAGCAGTGAGATCGGGAGGACTGAAGCTTTCTTT
size: NA; D: NA; V: TRBV5-1; J: TRBJ1-3; CDR3: CASSPAGSRGNTIYF; DNA: TGCGCCAGCTCCCCGGCTGGGAGTCGGGGAAACACCATATATTTT